These 16 T cell receptor beta chains were sequenced from one sample in a study of T cell responses to AZD1222 COVID-19 vaccine. Here immunoSEQ multiplex PCR was the method, and the copy in TCRdb shows in-frame clones only, minus some. The repertoire has 170,000 or so clones, roughly 88% of them found once; the top ten carry under 14%. Sequencing was performed on peripheral blood, taken 28 days after the second AZD1222 dose. The receptors were gathered from an adult who received the AZD1222 COVID-19 vaccine.

V gene TRBV30 combines with J gene TRBJ2-1; 12 bases are shared with TRBD2. The CDR3 is 15 residues long. J lost 4 bases, V lost 1 base, and 2 bases had no gene match. Germline values: CDR1 GTSNPN, CDR2 SVGIG (reference sequence). DNA for the CDR3: TGTGCCTGGAGTGGTACTAGCGGGGGGTACAATGAGCAGTTCTTC. Translated, it gives CAWSGTSGGYNEQFF. Variable domain in full (rest from reference TRBV30 and TRBJ2-1): SQTIHQWPATLVQPVGSPLSLECTVEGTSNPNLYWYRQAAGRGLQLLFYSVGIGQISSEVPQNLSASRPQDRQFILSSKKLLLSDSGFYLCAWSGTSGGYNEQFFGPGTRLTVL.

The rearrangement joins TRBV5-1 to TRBJ1-2; 7 positions agree with TRBD1. Germline CDR1 and CDR2: SGHRS and YFSETQ. The CDR3 is 14 amino acids. With 1 base clipped from V and 6 bases from J, the junction kept 6 bases outside the gene matches. The CDR3 DNA sequence: TGCGCCAGCAGCTTGAGGCAGGGGGGTAATGGCTACACCTTC. Residues: CASSLRQGGNGYTF.

This chain connects TRBV6-6 to TRBJ2-7; D unclear. CDR1 MNHNY and CDR2 SVGAGI come from the germline V gene (reference sequence). V lost 8 bases and J lost 7, with 15 bases in between. CDR3 length: 12 amino acids. The CDR3 region is CASSGSLGEQYF. The CDR3 DNA sequence: TGTGCCAGCTCCGGGTCTCTGGGGGAGCAGTACTTC.

The J gene is TRBJ2-7, the V gene TRBV19; D is perhaps TRBD1 (6 bases). Trimming cost V 3 bases and J 3 bases, with 15 bases left between them. Per germline, CDR1 LNHDA and CDR2 SQIVND (reference sequence). CDR3 length: 15 amino acids. As DNA, the CDR3 is TGTGCCAGTAGTATGGTTAGGAAGGGGGTCTACGAGCAGTACTTC. This codes for CASSMVRKGVYEQYF. Based on the CDR3 plus reference TRBV19 and TRBJ2-7, the full variable domain is DGGITQSPKYLFRKEGQNVTLSCEQNLNHDAMYWYRQDPGQGLRLIYYSQIVNDFQKGDIAEGYSVSREKKESFPLTVTSAQKNPTAFYLCASSMVRKGVYEQYFGPGTRLTVT.

The chain couples TRBV7-2 to TRBJ1-5, with no clear D. The germline V gene encodes CDR1 SGHTA and CDR2 FQGNSA. This CDR3 comprises 14 residues. V was cut by 2 bases and J by 6 bases, with 11 bases left in between. The CDR3 loop reads CASSLRRAGQPQHF. CDR3 bases: TGTGCCAGCAGCTTAAGGAGGGCCGGTCAGCCCCAGCATTTT.

The rearrangement joins TRBV9 to TRBJ1-1; D is uncertain. CDR3 length equals 14 residues. Germline-derived CDR1 and CDR2 are SGDLS and YYNGEE. Trimming cost V 0 bases and J 1 base, with 7 bases left between them. The CDR3 protein is CASSVGQANTEAFF. The CDR3 coding sequence is TGTGCCAGCAGCGTAGGGCAGGCGAACACTGAAGCTTTCTTT.

This clone was seen only a few times. The V gene is TRBV2, the J gene TRBJ2-2, with TRBD2 identical over 8 bases. V shed 7 bases and J 5 bases; nucleotides not matched to a gene: 3. CDR1 is SNHLY, CDR2 FYNNEI, per germline. The CDR3 has 13 amino acids. The CDR3 here is CASKAGGTGELFF. CDR3 DNA: TGTGCCAGCAAGGCGGGGGGAACCGGGGAGCTGTTTTTT.

The chain couples TRBV6-2 or TRBV6-3 to TRBJ1-5, with 10 bases identical to TRBD1. Germline CDR1 MNHEY, CDR2 SVGEGT. The CDR3 is 14 amino acids. Unmatched junction bases numbered 3, after V lost 4 bases and J lost 6 bases. The DNA for the CDR3 is TGTGCCAGCAGTTGGACAGGGGGAGTTCAGCCCCAGCATTTT. This translates into CASSWTGGVQPQHF.

V and J are TRBV28 and TRBJ1-5; a weak D match, TRBD1 (5 bases). V gave up 3 bases and J gave up 3 bases, with 9 bases separating them. The germline V gene encodes CDR1 MDHEN and CDR2 SYDVKM. This CDR3 is 14 amino acids long. The CDR3 DNA is TGTGCCAGCAGTTTGACAGATTACAATCAGCCCCAGCATTTT. Protein: CASSLTDYNQPQHF. Complete variable domain (other parts from reference TRBV28 and TRBJ1-5): DVKVTQSSRYLVKRTGEKVFLECVQDMDHENMFWYRQDPGLGLRLIYFSYDVKMKEKGDIPEGYSVSREKKERFSLILESASTNQTSMYLCASSLTDYNQPQHFGDGTRLSIL.

The chain combines TRBV28 with TRBJ1-2, with 7 bases matching TRBD1. The junction had 11 bases not matched to a gene; V was cut back by 6 bases and J by 4 bases. The CDR3 spans 15 residues. CDR1 is MDHEN, CDR2 SYDVKM, per germline. CDR3 sequence: CASSQIKGGSYGYTF. CDR3 coding DNA: TGTGCCAGCAGCCAAATTAAAGGGGGCTCCTATGGCTACACCTTC.

The chain recombines TRBV5-1 with TRBJ2-3, with 9 nucleotides matching TRBD2. Germline assignment: CDR1 SGHRS and CDR2 YFSETQ. The CDR3 spans 14 residues. V shed 4 bases, J shed 4 bases, and the junction held 4 bases outside the gene matches. The CDR3 reads CASSVGLAPDTQYF. DNA for the CDR3: TGCGCCAGCAGCGTAGGACTAGCGCCAGATACGCAGTATTTT.

In nucleotides, the CDR3 is TGTGCCAGCAGCTTGGTGGCAGGGGGACGTTCACCCCTCCACTTT. Residues: CASSLVAGGRSPLHF. The gene calls are TRBV5-4 and TRBJ1-6, with 7 positions matching TRBD1. V was clipped by 0 bases and J by 9 bases; unmatched bases: 6. Germline V gives CDR1 SGHNT, CDR2 YYREEE (reference sequence). This CDR3 region has 15 residues.

In nucleotides, the CDR3 is TGTGCCAGCACCTTAGGAACGGGAAATAGGGTTACGCAGTATTTT. This gives the protein CASTLGTGNRVTQYF. The chain couples TRBV5-4 to TRBJ2-3; TRBD2 might be the D (5 bases). Germline lookup yields CDR1 SGHNT and CDR2 YYREEE (reference sequence). The CDR3 runs 15 residues. The V and J ends lost 6 bases and 8 bases respectively, with 22 bases between them.

V and J are TRBV30 and TRBJ2-1, with D possibly TRBD1 on 6 matching bases. Trimming removed 4 bases at V and 7 bases at J, with 14 bases between. This CDR3 region has 13 residues. Germline values: CDR1 GTSNPN, CDR2 SVGIG (reference sequence). The CDR3: CAWTPGAGNEQFF. CDR3 nucleotide sequence: TGTGCCTGGACCCCAGGGGCGGGTAATGAGCAGTTCTTC.

The V and J genes are TRBV7-2 and TRBJ2-7, with 10 bases matching TRBD2. The CDR3 is 15 amino acids. V lost 5 bases and J lost 5; bases outside the gene matches: 9. The germline V gene has CDR1 SGHTA and CDR2 FQGNSA. DNA of the CDR3: TGTGCCAGCAGCGTCACCGGGACTAGCGTCCACGAGCAGTACTTC. The encoded protein is CASSVTGTSVHEQYF. The full variable domain, with the rest looked up from reference TRBV7-2 and TRBJ2-7, is GAGVSQSPSNKVTEKGKDVELRCDPISGHTALYWYRQSLGQGLEFLIYFQGNSAPDKSGLPSDRFSAERTGGSVSTLTIQRTQQEDSAVYLCASSVTGTSVHEQYFGPGTRLTVT.

This clone was detected once. The chain joins TRBV3-1 (or the pseudogene TRBV3-2) to TRBJ1-2; D unresolved. Germline values: CDR1 LGHDT, CDR2 YNNKEL (reference sequence). Trimming stripped 3 bases from V and 2 bases from J, with 13 bases between. The CDR3 extends over 15 amino acids. CDR3 loop: CASSQNLPGNYGYTF. For the CDR3, the DNA is TGTGCCAGCAGCCAGAACCTGCCCGGGAACTATGGCTACACCTTC.